What follows is one T cell receptor beta chain and its context. What it binds is unknown. These data originate in a study of T-cell memory formation after mild COVID-19. Notes on the study in general: Prior to infection, memory already included some responding clones, suggesting cross-reactive memory joined. Contracting clones from day 15 to 85 had balanced CD4/CD8; later expanders favoured CD4+.

V was cut by 1 base and J by 1 base, with 13 bases left in between. Germline assignment: CDR1 DFQATT and CDR2 SNEGSKA (reference sequence). The length of the CDR3 is 15 residues. Constant-segment primers were used for 5'RACE, and the resulting TCR alpha and TCR beta cDNA libraries carried sample barcodes and UMIs. TCRdb independently ran MiXCR on the 5' RACE reads; one entry per CDR3 protein. The sample shows roughly 160,000 distinct CDR3 sequences, 10% to 15% of them seen only once. The sequenced sample consisted of PBMCs or a T cell subset sorted from them (not recorded which). The J gene is TRBJ1-1, the V gene TRBV20-1, with D maybe TRBD1 (5 bases). The sequence came from a man aged 18 to 29 who had mild COVID-19 (a few samples of this study predate the infection). Cell type and time point are not known. The CDR3 spells CSARGWGRANTEAFF. The CDR3 DNA reads as TGCAGTGCTAGAGGGTGGGGCAGGGCGAACACTGAAGCTTTCTTT.